This TCR beta chain was recorded in a study of blood T cell repertoires in COVID-19. Overall study context: Sites in the United States, Italy and Spain provided acute and convalescent COVID-19 samples. Nucleic acid was either cDNA or gDNA, and it came from T cells, B-cell-depleted T cells, or PBMCs.

Authors' methods: Amplification of reference gene primers was used by the study to estimate nucleated cell counts. Profiled with immunoSEQ multiplex PCR; TCRdb holds only in-frame clones, not every one. That table is the source of V, J and clone size, and D and trimming were worked out from the DNA. Of 150,000 to 200,000 clones listed, more than 75% are singletons. Germline CDR1 SGHDT, CDR2 YYEEEE. V was pared by 1 base and J by 3 bases, with 17 bases between. This CDR3 spans 16 amino acids. The sequence was collected from a man aged 60 to 75 with active or convalescent COVID-19. This chain links TRBV5-6 with TRBJ2-7; a weak D match, TRBD1 (6 bases). Material for sequencing was peripheral blood. The CDR3 region has the DNA TGTGCCAGCAGCTTGAGGGGCAGGGGAAGCCGCTACGAGCAGTACTTC. It codes for CASSLRGRGSRYEQYF. Complete variable domain (other parts from reference TRBV5-6 and TRBJ2-7): DAGVTQSPTHLIKTRGQQVTLRCSPKSGHDTVSWYQQALGQGPQFIFQYYEEEERQRGNFPDRFSGHQFPNYSSELNVNALLLGDSALYLCASSLRGRGSRYEQYFGPGTRLTVT.